Sequencing of this T cell receptor (beta chain) was carried out in a study of tissue T cells after allogeneic stem cell transplantation. Using immunoSEQ multiplex PCR, the repertoire was profiled, and TCRdb retains in-frame clones only, with some absent. The sample lists several thousand clones; less than 60% were seen once. The CDR3 has 13 residues. Per germline, CDR1 LGHDT and CDR2 YNNKEL (reference sequence). V was trimmed by 4 bases and J by 7 bases, leaving 13 bases between them. This TCR was recovered from a female donor over 55 with lung cancer. V and J are TRBV3-1 (or the pseudogene TRBV3-2) and TRBJ1-2; D not certain. The specimen comprised duodenum tissue, sampled at autopsy. The chain's CDR3 is CASSLYQKSGYTF. CDR3 nucleotide sequence: TGTGCCAGCAGCCTCTACCAAAAATCTGGCTACACCTTC.